The 32 T cell receptor beta chains reported below all come from one sample, sequenced in a study of shared clonotypes between healthy human individuals. This table comes from immunoSEQ multiplex PCR, and its TCRdb copy is limited to in-frame clones, with some not included. Among roughly 1,500,000 clones listed, approximately 98.5% were seen once. Input material: naive CD4+ T cells sorted from blood. Subset here: CD45RA+ positively selected. These receptors were obtained from a man younger than 40 in good health.

The J gene is TRBJ2-7, the V gene TRBV28; 13 bases are a match to TRBD2. J lost 3 bases, V lost 8 bases, and 4 bases had no gene match. The CDR3 loop spans 14 amino acids. Germline V lookup: CDR1 MDHEN, CDR2 SYDVKM. In nucleotides, the CDR3 is TGTGCCAGCCAGGGGACTAGCGGGAACTACGAGCAGTACTTC. It codes for CASQGTSGNYEQYF.

The rearrangement joins TRBV27 to TRBJ2-7; possible D gene TRBD1, 6 bases. The CDR3 runs 15 residues. Deletions cut 8 bases from V and 4 bases from J, with 21 bases between. Germline V gene lookup returns CDR1 MNHEY and CDR2 SMNVEV (reference sequence). The CDR3 spells CASGRVRGGTYEQYF. CDR3 nucleotide sequence: TGTGCCAGCGGTAGGGTTCGCGGTGGGACATACGAGCAGTACTTC.

This sequence joins TRBV28 and TRBJ2-3; D remains ambiguous. Germline V gives CDR1 MDHEN, CDR2 SYDVKM. The CDR3 loop spans 14 amino acids. The V end lost 6 bases, the J end lost 3 bases, and 13 bases lay between the germline ends. As DNA, the CDR3 is TGTGCCAGCAGCTCGAATCCTAGGACAGATACGCAGTATTTT. Translation: CASSSNPRTDTQYF.

This chain links TRBV6-1 with TRBJ2-7; D is possibly TRBD1 (8 bases). Deletions cut 6 bases from V and 3 bases from J, with 15 bases between. This CDR3 is built from 14 residues. Looked up from germline, CDR1 is MNHNS and CDR2 is SASEGT. The CDR3 nucleotides are TGTGCCAGCAGGGACAGGGACTATGGCTACGAGCAGTACTTC. The encoded protein is CASRDRDYGYEQYF.

This CDR3 is CASSFRGTHNEQFF. CDR3 bases: TGCGCCAGCAGCTTCCGTGGGACCCACAATGAGCAGTTCTTC. The chain is built from TRBV5-1 and TRBJ2-1; either TRBD1 or TRBD2 may fit D (5 bases each). The germline V gene has CDR1 SGHRS and CDR2 YFSETQ. The CDR3 runs to 14 residues. V was clipped by 2 bases and J by 5 bases, with 11 bases between them.

This chain uses TRBV7-3 with TRBJ2-2; the match to TRBD2 covers 11 bases. This CDR3 region has 16 residues. Germline V gives CDR1 SGHTA, CDR2 FQGTGA. The V gene end was trimmed by 6 bases and the J gene end by 1 base; junction bases not matched to a gene: 4. Here the CDR3 DNA reads TGTGCCAGCAGATCCGGACTAGCGGGGAACACCGGGGAGCTGTTTTTT. Amino acids: CASRSGLAGNTGELFF.

The CDR3 loop reads CASSTSGTRVNEQFF. CDR3 in DNA: TGTGCCAGCAGTACCTCCGGGACTAGGGTCAATGAGCAGTTCTTC. The chain joins TRBV28 to TRBJ2-1; TRBD2 matches at 8 bases. CDR1 MDHEN and CDR2 SYDVKM come from the germline V gene. V shed 5 bases, J shed 6 bases, and the junction held 9 bases outside the gene matches. The CDR3 contains 15 residues.

The CDR3 protein is CASSLDLRRERTDTQYF. CDR3 nucleotides: TGTGCCAGCAGCTTGGACTTGAGGCGGGAGAGAACAGATACGCAGTATTTT. This chain uses TRBV5-4 with TRBJ2-3; 7 nucleotides match TRBD2. The CDR3 is 17 residues long. V dropped 0 bases and J dropped 3; count of bases not matched to a gene: 10. CDR1 SGHNT and CDR2 YYREEE come from the germline V gene (reference sequence).

This chain connects TRBV6-1 to TRBJ2-1; 7 bases map to TRBD2. This CDR3 contains 14 residues. Germline assignment: CDR1 MNHNS and CDR2 SASEGT. V was clipped by 3 bases and J by 7 bases; unmatched bases: 6. The CDR3 region is CASSDGLVRNEQFF. The CDR3 DNA reads as TGTGCCAGCAGTGACGGACTAGTTCGAAATGAGCAGTTCTTC.

CDR3 DNA: TGTGCCAGCAGCTTGGACATGATTGAAAAACTGTTTTTT. Its translation: CASSLDMIEKLFF. The rearrangement uses TRBV5-5 and TRBJ1-4; D ambiguous. Germline V gene lookup returns CDR1 SGHKS and CDR2 YYEKEE (reference sequence). This CDR3 comprises 13 residues. V was clipped by 0 bases and J by 7 bases, with 7 bases between them.

The genes are TRBV15 and TRBJ2-7; D is unresolved. Between the trimmed V and J ends, which lost 0 bases and 6 bases, there was a span of 6 bases. Germline loops: CDR1 LNHNV, CDR2 YYDKDF (reference sequence). The CDR3 covers 12 residues. CDR3 in amino acids: CATSREVSEQYF. In DNA form, the CDR3 reads TGTGCCACCAGCAGAGAAGTATCCGAGCAGTACTTC.

The chain combines TRBV28 with TRBJ2-3; 8 nucleotides line up with TRBD2. This CDR3 spans 16 amino acids. V was pared by 5 bases and J by 1 base, with 8 bases of the junction left unmatched. Germline V CDR1 and CDR2: MDHEN, SYDVKM. In nucleotides, the CDR3 is TGTGCCAGCAGTCTCCGACTAGCGCTGGGCACAGATACGCAGTATTTT. It codes for CASSLRLALGTDTQYF.

The rearrangement uses TRBV10-1 and TRBJ2-5, with D unclear. Trimming stripped 2 bases from V and 5 bases from J, with 9 bases between. From germline, CDR1 is WNHNN and CDR2 SYGVQD (reference sequence). The CDR3 is 13 residues long. CDR3 protein: CASSERVGETQYF. The CDR3 DNA follows: TGCGCCAGCAGTGAGAGGGTGGGTGAGACCCAGTACTTC.

The rearrangement joins TRBV5-1 to TRBJ2-5; tentative D call: TRBD1 (6 bases). The CDR3 has 16 amino acids. V was trimmed by 4 bases and J by 4 bases, leaving 20 bases between them. Germline V gives CDR1 SGHRS, CDR2 YFSETQ. The CDR3 loop is CASSGKTGSIGETQYF. In DNA form, the CDR3 reads TGCGCCAGCAGCGGAAAAACAGGGTCCATCGGAGAGACCCAGTACTTC.

This clone showed up just once. The CDR3 coding sequence is TGTGCCATCAGGGCGGGACAGAGCTCCTACAATGAGCAGTTCTTC. It translates to CAIRAGQSSYNEQFF. The chain joins TRBV10-3 to TRBJ2-1; tentative D call: TRBD1 (7 bases). Trimming left V 6 bases short and J 0 bases short, with 12 bases between. Germline CDR1 reads ENHRY; CDR2 reads SYGVKD. There are 15 residues in the CDR3.

The V gene is TRBV7-9, the J gene TRBJ2-3, with D unresolved. The CDR3 sequence is 12 residues long. Germline assignment: CDR1 SEHNR and CDR2 FQNEAQ (reference sequence). Between the trimmed V and J ends, which lost 5 bases and 6 bases, there was a span of 9 bases. The chain's CDR3 is CASSRDSDTQYF. The CDR3, as DNA: TGTGCCAGCAGCAGAGACTCGGATACGCAGTATTTT.

V and J are TRBV7-2 and TRBJ2-5, with no clear D. V lost 5 bases and J 0 bases, leaving 7 bases between the germline ends. The CDR3 spans 13 residues. Germline V gene lookup returns CDR1 SGHTA and CDR2 FQGNSA. In nucleotides, the CDR3 is TGTGCCAGCAGCCTCCGGGACCAAGAGACCCAGTACTTC. Translated: CASSLRDQETQYF.

This chain uses TRBV5-4 with TRBJ2-5, with 8 bases that match TRBD2. The CDR3 runs to 13 residues. Germline trimming cut 1 base from V and 7 bases from J; bases unmatched to any gene: 3. Germline CDR1 reads SGHNT; CDR2 reads YYREEE (reference sequence). The CDR3 DNA reads TGTGCCAGCAGCTTGAATAGCGGGACGACCCAGTACTTC. Translating it yields CASSLNSGTTQYF. Combining the CDR3 with reference TRBV5-4 and TRBJ2-5 gives the whole variable domain ETGVTQSPTHLIKTRGQQVTLRCSSQSGHNTVSWYQQALGQGPQFIFQYYREEENGRGNFPPRFSGLQFPNYSSELNVNALELDDSALYLCASSLNSGTTQYFGPGTRLLVL.

This clone was seen a few times. In the same sample, other DNA sequences code for this CDR3. The chain combines TRBV5-4 with TRBJ2-3; unclear D gene. The CDR3 extends over 12 amino acids. Trimming shortened V by 2 bases and J by 0 bases, and 1 base separated the two germline ends. Germline CDR1 reads SGHNT; CDR2 reads YYREEE (reference sequence). This CDR3 reads CASSLSTDTQYF. The CDR3 nucleotides are TGTGCCAGCAGCTTAAGCACAGATACGCAGTATTTT. The full variable domain, rest sourced from reference TRBV5-4 and TRBJ2-3, is ETGVTQSPTHLIKTRGQQVTLRCSSQSGHNTVSWYQQALGQGPQFIFQYYREEENGRGNFPPRFSGLQFPNYSSELNVNALELDDSALYLCASSLSTDTQYFGPGTRLTVL.

The genes are TRBV11-3 and TRBJ2-3, with D possibly being TRBD1 or TRBD2 (5 bases each). The CDR3 is 19 residues long. Germline V gene lookup returns CDR1 SGHNT and CDR2 YENEEA. V lost 5 bases, J lost 0 bases, and 24 bases lay in between. CDR3 nucleotide sequence: TGTGCCAGCAGCCCTGAACAGGAATACACCGGCGGGAGCACAGATACGCAGTATTTT. Its translation: CASSPEQEYTGGSTDTQYF.

The chain recombines TRBV18 with TRBJ2-5; weak D call: TRBD2 (6 bases). CDR3 length equals 16 residues. V lost 3 bases to trimming and J lost 2 bases, with 16 bases between them. Germline V CDR1 and CDR2: KGHSH, LQKENI. The CDR3 DNA reads TGTGCCAGCTCACCCGCCCGGCTGGCGGGGCAAGAGACCCAGTACTTC. It is translated as CASSPARLAGQETQYF.

For this clone: The identical CDR3 is also encoded by other nucleotide sequences in the sample. The chain combines TRBV18 with TRBJ2-7; D perhaps matches TRBD2 (5 bases). Germline V gene data show CDR1 as KGHSH and CDR2 as LQKENI. V gave up 3 bases and J gave up 5 bases, with 8 bases separating them. The CDR3 consists of 12 residues. As DNA, the CDR3 is TGTGCCAGCTCACCCGAGGGAGACGAGCAGTACTTC. This codes for CASSPEGDEQYF.

This CDR3 is CASSLVDRRSSYEQYF. The DNA of the CDR3 is TGCGCCAGCAGCTTGGTGGACAGGAGGAGCTCCTACGAGCAGTACTTC. This chain connects TRBV5-1 to TRBJ2-7, with 7 positions matching TRBD1. Germline V CDR1 and CDR2: SGHRS, YFSETQ. The CDR3 extends over 16 amino acids. J lost 0 bases, V lost 0 bases, and 6 bases had no gene match.

This chain links TRBV7-2 with TRBJ2-7; 10 nucleotides agree with TRBD2. The germline V gene has CDR1 SGHTA and CDR2 FQGNSA. V trimming: 3 bases; J trimming: 0 bases; junction bases outside the gene matches: 5. The CDR3 is 16 residues long. CDR3: CASSFRTSGGSYEQYF. CDR3 nucleotides: TGTGCCAGCAGCTTCCGGACTAGCGGAGGCTCCTACGAGCAGTACTTC.

The V call is TRBV6-1, the J call TRBJ2-7; TRBD2 is a possible D gene (5 bases). Germline CDR1 and CDR2: MNHNS and SASEGT. The CDR3 totals 11 residues. Trimming left V 6 bases short and J 6 bases short, with 9 bases between. In DNA, the CDR3 is TGTGCCAGCAGGCGGGTTCGCGAGCAGTACTTC. It codes for CASRRVREQYF.

The gene calls are TRBV9 and TRBJ2-5, with D perhaps matching TRBD2 (6 bases). Germline V gene sequence: CDR1 SGDLS, CDR2 YYNGEE. The CDR3 covers 15 residues. Trimming left V 3 bases short and J 5 bases short, with 17 bases between. The CDR3 DNA is TGTGCCAGCAGCGCGGAAGGACTAAATTTGGAGACCCAGTACTTC. This gives the protein CASSAEGLNLETQYF.

The V gene is TRBV4-1, the J gene TRBJ2-4, with TRBD1 matching over 12 bases. The CDR3 totals 17 residues. The trim removed 1 base at V and 1 base at J, leaving 2 bases unmatched. Germline loops: CDR1 MGHRA, CDR2 YSYEKL. The CDR3 bases are TGCGCCAGCAGCCAAGTGGGACAGGGGGCCGCCAAAAACATTCAGTACTTC. It translates to CASSQVGQGAAKNIQYF.

On this clone: Germline is not matched at one junction end, which may reflect a read error. V and J are TRBV5-1 and TRBJ2-6, with a possible D match to TRBD2 (6 bases). This CDR3 spans 16 amino acids. The germline V gene has CDR1 SGHRS and CDR2 YFSETQ. DNA of the CDR3: TGCGCCAGCAGTTTGGAGGGGTTCCCTGGGGCCAACGTCCTGACTTTC. It yields the protein CASSLEGFPGANVLTF.

V and J are TRBV6-5 and TRBJ2-5; TRBD1 is a possible D gene (6 bases). The CDR3 runs to 15 residues. The germline gives CDR1 MNHEY, CDR2 SVGAGI. The V end was cut by 2 bases, the J end by 2 bases, with 12 bases between. CDR3 loop: CASSYVRTAQETQYF. The CDR3 nucleotides read TGTGCCAGCAGTTACGTGCGGACAGCACAAGAGACCCAGTACTTC.

This CDR3 is CASSLVPTSGSTDTQYF. CDR3 coding DNA: TGCGCCAGCAGCTTGGTCCCGACTAGCGGTAGCACAGATACGCAGTATTTT. The V and J genes are TRBV5-1 and TRBJ2-3; 9 bases map to TRBD2. V lost 0 bases to trimming and J lost 0 bases; unmatched junction nucleotides: 5. CDR3 size: 17 residues. Per germline, CDR1 SGHRS and CDR2 YFSETQ.

The J gene is TRBJ2-4, the V gene TRBV6-1; D might be TRBD1 (6 bases). Per the germline V gene, CDR1 is MNHNS and CDR2 is SASEGT. CDR3 size: 18 residues. The ends were cut back, 2 bases at V and 0 bases at J, with 17 bases in the middle. The CDR3 is CASSERADRFLAKNIQYF. CDR3 in DNA: TGTGCCAGCAGTGAAAGAGCGGACAGATTTCTAGCCAAAAACATTCAGTACTTC.

The chain uses TRBV19 and TRBJ2-2; 11 bases map to TRBD2. The CDR3 has 15 residues. CDR1 and CDR2 (germline): LNHDA, SQIVND (reference sequence). The V gene end was trimmed by 7 bases and the J gene end by 4 bases; junction bases not matched to a gene: 5. CDR3 region: CASTDSGRATGELFF. CDR3 nucleotide sequence: TGTGCCAGTACCGATAGCGGGAGGGCCACCGGGGAGCTGTTTTTT.